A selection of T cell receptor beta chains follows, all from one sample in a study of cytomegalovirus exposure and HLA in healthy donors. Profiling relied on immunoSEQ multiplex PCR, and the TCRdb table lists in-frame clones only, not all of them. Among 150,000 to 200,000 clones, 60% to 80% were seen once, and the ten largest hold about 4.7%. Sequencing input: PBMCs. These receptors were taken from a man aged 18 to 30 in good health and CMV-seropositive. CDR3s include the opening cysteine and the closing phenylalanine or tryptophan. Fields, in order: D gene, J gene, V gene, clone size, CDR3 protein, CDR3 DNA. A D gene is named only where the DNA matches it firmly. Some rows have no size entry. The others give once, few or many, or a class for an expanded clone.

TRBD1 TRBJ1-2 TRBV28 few CASSLEQGAVYGYTF TGTGCCAGCAGTTTAGAACAGGGGGCAGTGTATGGCTACACCTTC
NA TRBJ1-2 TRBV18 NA CASSPPGSTNYGYTF TGTGCCAGCTCCCCTCCAGGGTCCACAAACTATGGCTACACCTTC
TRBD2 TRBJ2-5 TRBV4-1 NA CASSQDPAGGQETQYF TGCGCCAGCAGCCAAGATCCAGCGGGGGGCCAAGAGACCCAGTACTTC
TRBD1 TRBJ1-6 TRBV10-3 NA CAIRAGQGISPLHF TGTGCCATCAGGGCGGGACAGGGGATTTCACCCCTCCACTTT
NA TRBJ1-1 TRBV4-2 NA CASSQEGIGGNTEAFF TGTGCCAGCAGCCAAGAGGGAATAGGGGGGAACACTGAAGCTTTCTTT
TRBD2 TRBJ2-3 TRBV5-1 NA CASRRAGTDTQYF TGCGCCAGCAGACGAGCGGGGACAGATACGCAGTATTTT
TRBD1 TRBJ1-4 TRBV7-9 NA CASSLRQGGEKLFF TGTGCCAGCAGCCTCCGACAGGGGGGAGAAAAACTGTTTTTT
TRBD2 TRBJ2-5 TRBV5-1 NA CASKGLAYQETQYF TGCGCCAGCAAGGGACTAGCGTATCAAGAGACCCAGTACTTC
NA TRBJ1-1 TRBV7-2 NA CASTGDGYTEAFF TGTGCCAGCACCGGAGACGGTTACACTGAAGCTTTCTTT
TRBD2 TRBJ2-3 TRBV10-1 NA CASSPAGDLGTQYF TGCGCCAGCAGTCCTGCGGGGGATCTGGGGACGCAGTATTTT
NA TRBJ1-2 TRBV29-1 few CSVRIPRRAYGYTF TGCAGCGTCCGAATCCCCAGGCGAGCCTATGGCTACACCTTC
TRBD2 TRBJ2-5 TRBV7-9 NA CASSAPSSGGAVETQYF TGTGCCAGCAGCGCCCCTAGTAGCGGGGGGGCCGTGGAGACCCAGTACTTC
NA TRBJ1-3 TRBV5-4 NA CASSLGADNSGNTIYF TGTGCCAGCAGCTTGGGGGCAGATAACTCTGGAAACACCATATATTTT
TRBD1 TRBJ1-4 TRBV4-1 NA CASSTGDRGNEKLFF TGCGCCAGCAGCACCGGGGACAGGGGCAATGAAAAACTGTTTTTT
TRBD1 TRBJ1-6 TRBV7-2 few CASSLDDRVNSPLHF TGTGCCAGCAGCTTAGATGACAGGGTCAATTCACCCCTCCACTTT
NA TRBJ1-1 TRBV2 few CASSERLGGHTEAFF TGTGCCAGCAGTGAAAGGCTAGGGGGACACACTGAAGCTTTCTTT
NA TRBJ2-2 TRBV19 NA CASSYGFIGRRQSANTGELFF TGTGCCAGTAGCTATGGTTTTATCGGACGGAGACAGAGCGCGAACACCGGGGAGCTGTTTTTT
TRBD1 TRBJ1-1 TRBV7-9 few CSSSTGDTEAFF TGTTCCAGCAGCACAGGGGACACTGAAGCTTTCTTT
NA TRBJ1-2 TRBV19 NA CASSMTGGRDMFYTF TGTGCCAGTAGTATGACGGGGGGCCGGGACATGTTCTACACCTTC
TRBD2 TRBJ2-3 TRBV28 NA CASRPRGAGGTDTQYF TGTGCCAGCAGGCCACGAGGCGCGGGAGGCACAGATACGCAGTATTTT
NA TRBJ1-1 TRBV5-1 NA CASSPTENTEAFF TGCGCCAGCAGCCCGACAGAGAACACTGAAGCTTTCTTT
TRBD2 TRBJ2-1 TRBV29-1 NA CSVAMRLAGVVSYNEQFF TGCAGCGTTGCGATGAGACTAGCGGGAGTGGTATCCTACAATGAGCAGTTCTTC
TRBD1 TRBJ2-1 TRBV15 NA CATSRLDRDYNEQFF TGTGCCACCAGCAGACTGGACAGGGACTACAATGAGCAGTTCTTC